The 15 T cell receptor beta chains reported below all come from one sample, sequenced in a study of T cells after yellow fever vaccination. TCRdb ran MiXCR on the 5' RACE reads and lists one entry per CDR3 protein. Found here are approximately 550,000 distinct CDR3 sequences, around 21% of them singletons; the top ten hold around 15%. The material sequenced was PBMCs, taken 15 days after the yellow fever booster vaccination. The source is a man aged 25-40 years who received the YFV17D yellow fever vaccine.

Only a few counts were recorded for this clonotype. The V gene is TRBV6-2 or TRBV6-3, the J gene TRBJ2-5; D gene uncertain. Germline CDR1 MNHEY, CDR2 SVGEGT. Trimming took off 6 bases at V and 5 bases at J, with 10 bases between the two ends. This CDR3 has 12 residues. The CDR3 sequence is CASRSDVETQYF. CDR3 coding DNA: TGTGCCAGCAGATCGGACGTGGAGACCCAGTACTTC.

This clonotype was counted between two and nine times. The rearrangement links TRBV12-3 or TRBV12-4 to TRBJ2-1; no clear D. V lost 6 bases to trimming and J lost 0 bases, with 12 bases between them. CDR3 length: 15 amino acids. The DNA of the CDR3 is TGTGCCAGCAGAAGAAGCGCAAGCTCCTACAATGAGCAGTTCTTC. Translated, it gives CASRRSASSYNEQFF.

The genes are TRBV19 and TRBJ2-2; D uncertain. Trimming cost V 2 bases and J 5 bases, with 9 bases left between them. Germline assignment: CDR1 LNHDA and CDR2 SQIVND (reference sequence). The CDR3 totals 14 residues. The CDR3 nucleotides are TGTGCCAGTAGTATACATCTGCGGACCGGGGAGCTGTTTTTT. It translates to CASSIHLRTGELFF. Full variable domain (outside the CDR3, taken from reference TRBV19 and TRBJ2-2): DGGITQSPKYLFRKEGQNVTLSCEQNLNHDAMYWYRQDPGQGLRLIYYSQIVNDFQKGDIAEGYSVSREKKESFPLTVTSAQKNPTAFYLCASSIHLRTGELFFGEGSRLTVL.

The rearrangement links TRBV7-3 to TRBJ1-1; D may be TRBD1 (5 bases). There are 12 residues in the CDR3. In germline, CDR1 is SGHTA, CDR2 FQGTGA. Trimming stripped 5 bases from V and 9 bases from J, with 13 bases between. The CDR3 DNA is TGTGCCAGCAGCGGAGGCGGGGGAAAAGCTTTCTTT. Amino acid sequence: CASSGGGGKAFF.

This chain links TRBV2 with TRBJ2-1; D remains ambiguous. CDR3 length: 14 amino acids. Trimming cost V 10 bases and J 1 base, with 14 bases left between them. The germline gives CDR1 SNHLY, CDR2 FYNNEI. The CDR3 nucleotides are TGTGCCATGTCGGTGGGAAGTTCCTACAATGAGCAGTTCTTC. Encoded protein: CAMSVGSSYNEQFF.

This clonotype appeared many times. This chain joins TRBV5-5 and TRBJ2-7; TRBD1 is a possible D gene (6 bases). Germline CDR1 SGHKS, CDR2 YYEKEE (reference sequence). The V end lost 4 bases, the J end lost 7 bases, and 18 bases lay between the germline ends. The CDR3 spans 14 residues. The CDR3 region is CASSLQGSPREQYF. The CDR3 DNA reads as TGTGCCAGCAGCCTCCAGGGGTCTCCTCGGGAGCAGTACTTC.

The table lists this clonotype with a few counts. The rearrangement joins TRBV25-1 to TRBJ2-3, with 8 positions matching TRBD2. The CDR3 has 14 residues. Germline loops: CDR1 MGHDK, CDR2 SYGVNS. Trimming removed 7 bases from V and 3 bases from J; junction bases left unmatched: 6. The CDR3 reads CASTPTSVTDTQYF. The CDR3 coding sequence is TGTGCCAGCACCCCGACTAGCGTGACAGATACGCAGTATTTT.

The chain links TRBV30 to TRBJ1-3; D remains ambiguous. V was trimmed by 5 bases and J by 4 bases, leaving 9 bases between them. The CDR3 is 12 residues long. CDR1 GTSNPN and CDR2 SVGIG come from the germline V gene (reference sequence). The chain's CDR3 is CAWDGGGNTIYF. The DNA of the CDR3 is TGTGCCTGGGACGGAGGGGGAAACACCATATATTTT.

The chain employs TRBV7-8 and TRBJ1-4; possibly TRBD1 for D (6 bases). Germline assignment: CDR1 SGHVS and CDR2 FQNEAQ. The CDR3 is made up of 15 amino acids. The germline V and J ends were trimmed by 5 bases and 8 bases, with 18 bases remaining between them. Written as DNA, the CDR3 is TGTGCCAGCAGCCCACCCTTGGACAGAGGGGAAAAACTGTTTTTT. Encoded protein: CASSPPLDRGEKLFF.

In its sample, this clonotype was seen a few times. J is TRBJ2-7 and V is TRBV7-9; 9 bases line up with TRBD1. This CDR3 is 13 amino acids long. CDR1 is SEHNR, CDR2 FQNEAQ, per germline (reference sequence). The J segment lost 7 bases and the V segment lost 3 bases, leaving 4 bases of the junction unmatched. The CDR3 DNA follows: TGTGCCAGCAGCTTCGGGACAGGGCAAGAGCAGTACTTC. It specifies CASSFGTGQEQYF.

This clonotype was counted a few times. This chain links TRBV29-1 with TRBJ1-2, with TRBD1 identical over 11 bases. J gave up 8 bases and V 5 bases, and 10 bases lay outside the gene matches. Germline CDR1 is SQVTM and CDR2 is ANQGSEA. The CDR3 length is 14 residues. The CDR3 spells CSVFTGQGAAGYTF. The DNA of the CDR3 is TGCAGCGTTTTCACCGGACAGGGGGCGGCCGGCTACACCTTC. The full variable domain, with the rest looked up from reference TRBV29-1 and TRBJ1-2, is SAVISQKPSRDICQRGTSLTIQCQVDSQVTMMFWYRQQPGQSLTLIATANQGSEATYESGFVIDKFPISRPNLTFSTLTVSNMSPEDSSIYLCSVFTGQGAAGYTFGSGTRLTVV.

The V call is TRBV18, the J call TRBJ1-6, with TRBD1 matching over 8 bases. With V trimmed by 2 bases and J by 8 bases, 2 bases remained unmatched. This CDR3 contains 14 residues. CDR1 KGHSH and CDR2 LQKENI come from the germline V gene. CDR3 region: CASSPVGQDSPLHF. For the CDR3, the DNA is TGTGCCAGCTCACCAGTGGGACAGGATTCACCCCTCCACTTT.

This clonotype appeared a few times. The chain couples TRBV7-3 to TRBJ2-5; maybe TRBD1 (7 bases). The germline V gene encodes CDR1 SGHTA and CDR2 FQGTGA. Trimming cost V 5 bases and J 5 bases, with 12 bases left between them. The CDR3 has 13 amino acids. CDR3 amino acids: CASSQGGSETQYF. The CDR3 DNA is TGTGCCAGCAGCCAGGGGGGATCTGAGACCCAGTACTTC.

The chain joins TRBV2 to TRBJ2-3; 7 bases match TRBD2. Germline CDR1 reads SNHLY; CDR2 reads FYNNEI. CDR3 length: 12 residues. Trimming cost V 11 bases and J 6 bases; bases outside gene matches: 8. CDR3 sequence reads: CALSSGWDTQYF. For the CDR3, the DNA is TGTGCCTTAAGTAGCGGGTGGGATACGCAGTATTTT.

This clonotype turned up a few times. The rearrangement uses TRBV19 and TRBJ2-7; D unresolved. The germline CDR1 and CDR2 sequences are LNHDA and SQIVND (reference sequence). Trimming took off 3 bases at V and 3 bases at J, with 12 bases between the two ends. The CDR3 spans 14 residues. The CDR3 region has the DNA TGTGCCAGTAGTATTGAAGACGGATACTACGAGCAGTACTTC. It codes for CASSIEDGYYEQYF.